This T cell receptor (beta chain) was retrieved from a study of OX40 agonist ivuxolimab in advanced cancers. Produced via immunoSEQ multiplex PCR; TCRdb's table is partial and in-frame only. This sample has 150,000 to 170,000 clones; approximately 94% occur once, and the top ten carry about 0.31%. The CDR3 runs to 12 residues. Germline values: CDR1 MNHEY, CDR2 SVGAGI. V was trimmed by 2 bases and J by 4 bases, leaving 5 bases between them. This clonotype was obtained from an adult with an advanced solid tumor such as melanoma, head and neck, liver or kidney cancer. Specimen: CD4+ or CD8+ T cells sorted from blood, collected in a trial of the OX40 agonist ivuxolimab. The J gene is TRBJ1-2, the V gene TRBV6-5; TRBD1 might be the D (5 bases). The CDR3 is CASSYRGYGYTF. The CDR3 DNA reads as TGTGCCAGCAGTTACAGGGGCTATGGCTACACCTTC.